Listed here are 14 T cell receptor beta chains from one sample, sequenced in a study of blood T cells in healthy people across ages. A J-beta primer mix and a sample-barcoded 5' primer were used in a second PCR of roughly 6 to 12 cycles. TCRdb reprocessed the 5' RACE reads with MiXCR, giving one entry per CDR3 protein. The sample shows 1.5 million to 2 million distinct CDR3 sequences, roughly 52% of them seen only once. Source material: blood. The receptors stem from a middle-aged woman in good health.

In this sample, this clonotype turned up a few times. CDR3 loop: CASSQAPGGAYNEQYF. The CDR3 DNA reads as TGCGCCAGCAGCCAAGCCCCGGGAGGGGCTTACAATGAGCAGTACTTC. J is TRBJ2-1 and V is TRBV4-3; 8 nucleotides agree with TRBD2. The better agreement between TRBJ2-7 and the DNA end casts doubt on the J call. This CDR3 contains 16 residues. Looked up from germline, CDR1 is LGHNA and CDR2 is YSLEER.

As to this clonotype: A clone one base away is much larger, so this may be a read error. The rearrangement links TRBV7-9 to TRBJ2-7; 10 bases line up with TRBD1. The CDR3 covers 16 residues. Germline lookup yields CDR1 SEHNR and CDR2 FQNEAQ (reference sequence). CDR3 loop: CVSSLVTGGASYEQYF. The CDR3 coding sequence is TGTGTCAGCAGCCTAGTGACAGGGGGCGCTTCCTACGAGCAGTACTTC.

The chain carries TRBV20-1 and TRBJ2-1; 13 nucleotides line up with TRBD2. This CDR3 has 15 residues. The germline V gene encodes CDR1 DFQATT and CDR2 SNEGSKA (reference sequence). V dropped 4 bases and J dropped 6; count of bases not matched to a gene: 6. The CDR3 loop is CSAILAGGPSNEQFF. The CDR3 DNA is TGCAGTGCTATACTAGCGGGGGGGCCCAGCAATGAGCAGTTCTTC.

This clonotype was detected only a few times. V and J are TRBV5-1 and TRBJ2-7; 10 nucleotides align to TRBD2. This CDR3 comprises 17 residues. Germline assignment: CDR1 SGHRS and CDR2 YFSETQ. V shed 0 bases and J 0 bases; nucleotides not matched to a gene: 6. The CDR3 sequence: CASSLETSGLSSYEQYF. The CDR3, as DNA: TGCGCCAGCAGCTTGGAGACTAGCGGGTTAAGCTCCTACGAGCAGTACTTC.

V is TRBV7-8 and J is TRBJ2-3, with 9 bases lining up with TRBD2. The CDR3 runs 17 residues. In germline, CDR1 is SGHVS, CDR2 FQNEAQ. J gave up 3 bases and V 3 bases, and 10 bases lay outside the gene matches. The CDR3 loop is CASSLIAGASQTDTQYF. The CDR3, as DNA: TGTGCCAGCAGCTTGATAGCGGGGGCCAGCCAAACAGATACGCAGTATTTT.

This clonotype has just a few counts. The V and J genes are TRBV4-3 and TRBJ1-2; D unclear. The CDR3 totals 14 residues. V was shortened by 0 bases and J by 8 bases, with 13 bases between the two germline ends. CDR1 is LGHNA and CDR2 is YSLEER in the germline V gene. The CDR3 bases are TGCGCCAGCAGCCAAGACGGAGAGACATGGGGCTACACCTTC. It encodes CASSQDGETWGYTF.

This clonotype was detected once. This chain links TRBV6-2 or TRBV6-3 with TRBJ2-1, with 14 bases that match TRBD2. The DNA end is more similar to TRBJ2-7, so the J call may be wrong. Per germline, CDR1 MNHEY and CDR2 SVGEGT. The CDR3 totals 19 residues. The CDR3 here is CASSFRTSGGLSSYNEQYF. For the CDR3, the DNA is TGTGCCAGCAGTTTCCGGACTAGCGGGGGGCTCAGCTCCTACAATGAGCAGTACTTC.

This sequence joins TRBV7-2 and TRBJ2-3; D is perhaps TRBD1 (6 bases). From germline, CDR1 is SGHTA and CDR2 FQGNSA. The CDR3 consists of 15 residues. Trimming shortened V by 1 base and J by 3 bases, and 11 bases separated the two germline ends. As DNA, the CDR3 is TGTGCCAGCAGCTTAGTCCCCCAGGGGACAGATACGCAGTATTTT. Translated: CASSLVPQGTDTQYF.

The rearrangement uses TRBV24-1 and TRBJ2-3; no clear D. The CDR3 spans 14 residues. With 1 base removed from V and 6 bases from J, the gap between germline ends came to 10 bases. Germline V lookup: CDR1 KGHDR, CDR2 SFDVKD. The CDR3 DNA reads as TGTGCCACCAGTGATTTCGCCCCACGGGATACGCAGTATTTT. It specifies CATSDFAPRDTQYF.

The chain's CDR3 is CSVVLTVVETQYF. The CDR3 coding sequence is TGCAGCGTGGTCCTGACAGTGGTAGAGACCCAGTACTTC. The genes are TRBV29-1 and TRBJ2-5, with D perhaps TRBD1 (5 bases). This CDR3 region has 13 residues. The V end lost 6 bases, the J end lost 4 bases, and 15 bases lay between the germline ends. Germline loops: CDR1 SQVTM, CDR2 ANQGSEA.

CDR3 sequence: CASSQEMGRGYTF. The DNA for the CDR3 is TGCGCCAGCAGCCAAGAGATGGGAAGAGGCTACACCTTC. V is TRBV4-3 and J is TRBJ1-2, with D hard to call. CDR3 length: 13 amino acids. Germline V lookup: CDR1 LGHNA, CDR2 YSLEER. V was trimmed by 0 bases and J by 8 bases, leaving 10 bases between them.

The rearrangement uses TRBV20-1 and TRBJ1-1, with TRBD1 identical over 9 bases. Germline V gives CDR1 DFQATT, CDR2 SNEGSKA (reference sequence). This CDR3 is 13 amino acids long. After removal of 6 bases from V and 1 base from J, the junction contained 3 bases not matched to a gene. The CDR3 sequence is CSAEQGANTEAFF. The CDR3 region has the DNA TGCAGTGCGGAACAGGGGGCGAACACTGAAGCTTTCTTT.

This clonotype was seen a few times. The V gene is TRBV15, the J gene TRBJ2-5; weak D call: TRBD1 (6 bases). Germline lookup yields CDR1 LNHNV and CDR2 YYDKDF (reference sequence). Trimming pared 4 bases from V and 1 base from J, leaving 10 bases between. CDR3 length: 14 residues. The CDR3 is CATSILQGQETQYF. DNA of the CDR3: TGTGCCACCAGCATTTTACAGGGCCAAGAGACCCAGTACTTC.

For this clonotype: At one end the junction does not follow the germline gene, possibly because of a read error. The chain joins TRBV7-2 to TRBJ1-2, with TRBD1 matching 7 bases. CDR3 length equals 14 residues. The germline V gene encodes CDR1 SGHTA and CDR2 FQGNSA. The CDR3 DNA reads as TGTGTCAGCAGCATACCGACAGGGATGGAAGGCTACACCTTC. It codes for CVSSIPTGMEGYTF.